This T cell receptor (beta chain) emerged from a study of T cells in Graves' hyperthyroidism and ophthalmopathy. Findings and caveats of the study: Among thyroid clonotypes expanded above 0.001, most also appeared in blood.

In its sample, this clonotype was seen a few times. Its antigen is undetermined. The CDR3 covers 15 residues. The junction had 4 bases not matched to a gene; V was cut back by 0 bases and J by 7 bases. The germline gives CDR1 LGHNA, CDR2 YSLEER. Not enrolled were patients with uncontrolled infection, other autoimmune disease, pregnancy or lactation. Around 10 ml fresh peripheral blood yielded the PBMCs. Authors of the study amplified TCR beta CDR3 regions from RNA transcripts. Using the HTBI primer set, a first-round RT-PCR was run on the TCR CDR3. TCRdb analysed the multiplex PCR reads with MiXCR anew, one entry per CDR3 protein. The repertoire holds about 520,000 distinct CDR3 sequences, with approximately 24% as singletons.

V and J are TRBV4-3 and TRBJ2-2; TRBD2 aligns across 8 bases. The sequence derives from a woman in her 30s with Graves' ophthalmopathy. Sequenced sample: blood. CDR3: CASSQEGSGGGELFF. In DNA, the CDR3 is TGCGCCAGCAGCCAAGAGGGAAGCGGGGGCGGGGAGCTGTTTTTT.